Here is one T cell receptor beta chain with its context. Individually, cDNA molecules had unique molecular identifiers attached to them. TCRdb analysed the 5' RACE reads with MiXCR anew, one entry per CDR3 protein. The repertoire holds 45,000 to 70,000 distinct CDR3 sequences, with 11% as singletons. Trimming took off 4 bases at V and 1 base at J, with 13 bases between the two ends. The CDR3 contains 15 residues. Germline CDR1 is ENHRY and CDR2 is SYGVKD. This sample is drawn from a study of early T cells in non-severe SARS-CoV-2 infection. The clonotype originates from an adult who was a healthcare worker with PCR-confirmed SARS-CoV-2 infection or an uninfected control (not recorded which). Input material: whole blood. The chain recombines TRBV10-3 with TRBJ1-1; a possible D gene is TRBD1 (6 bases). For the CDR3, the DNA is TGTGCCATCAGTGTAGGGGGTCGGGAGAACACTGAAGCTTTCTTT. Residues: CAISVGGRENTEAFF.